This T cell receptor (beta chain) appears in the sequencing data of a study of blood T cell repertoires in COVID-19. Study in general: The origin of the acute and convalescent COVID-19 samples was the United States, Italy and Spain.

The CDR3 is made up of 14 amino acids. Germline V CDR1 and CDR2: MNHEY, SVGEGT. Trimming pared 5 bases from V and 4 bases from J, leaving 12 bases between. Original data processing: Reference gene primer amplification in the assay estimated nucleated cell counts. TCRdb's copy holds only in-frame clones and misses some; the assay was immunoSEQ multiplex PCR. V, J and clone size reflect that table, while D and trimming were determined from the DNA. Of some 150,000 clones in the sample, 60% to 80% are singletons; the top ten hold more than 8.5%. The sequence was obtained from a woman in her fifties or sixties with active or convalescent COVID-19. Input material: peripheral blood. V usage is TRBV6-2 or TRBV6-3 and J usage is TRBJ1-5; no definite D call. This CDR3 is CASSRIQLNQPQHF. The CDR3 region has the DNA TGTGCCAGCAGTAGGATACAGCTTAATCAGCCCCAGCATTTT.